This T cell receptor beta chain derives from a study of human T cells and chemical hapten exposure. Study in general: Patients additionally received therapeutic doses of diphenylcyclopropenone on the scalp once a week, and this continued throughout the approximately 25-week study.

CDR1 SGHDT and CDR2 YYEEEE come from the germline V gene. The CDR3 runs to 16 residues. With 3 bases clipped from V and 0 bases from J, the junction kept 8 bases outside the gene matches. One entry per CDR3 protein, called by TCRdb with MiXCR from the RACE reads. The sample has about 120,000 distinct CDR3 sequences, roughly 13% seen once. The time point was: pre-sensitization, week 0. Stated treatment: therapeutic diphenylcyclopropenone sensitization with weekly scalp DPC. Total RNA extraction was carried out from unfractionated whole blood. Study findings and constraints: Alopecia in all donors means immunity may differ from healthy individuals.

Only a few counts were recorded for this clonotype. Its antigen is currently unknown. The sample in question was whole blood, obtained in connection with sensitization to the hapten diphenylcyclopropenone (DPC). The rearrangement joins TRBV5-6 to TRBJ1-2, with TRBD1 matching 7 bases. The receptor comes from a woman aged 18-35 years with alopecia areata. Some clones in this sample may be carry-over from other donors' samples. The CDR3 sequence is CASSSRQGTANYGYTF. The CDR3 coding sequence is TGTGCCAGCAGCTCACGACAGGGAACAGCTAACTATGGCTACACCTTC.